One sample yielded the 16 T cell receptor beta chains listed below, sequenced in a study of blood T cell repertoires in COVID-19. Method: immunoSEQ multiplex PCR; TCRdb's copy keeps in-frame clones and lacks some. The profile covers about 49,000 clones, with about 88% appearing a single time and 5% taken by the ten largest. The material sequenced was peripheral blood. The receptors here all came from a middle-aged man with active COVID-19.

The chain carries TRBV28 and TRBJ1-5; no reliable D call. V was pared by 4 bases and J by 4 bases, with 11 bases between. CDR1 is MDHEN and CDR2 is SYDVKM in the germline V gene. The CDR3 loop spans 14 amino acids. The CDR3 DNA reads as TGTGCCAGCAGTTGGCGGCGGCCTAATCAGCCCCAGCATTTT. It codes for CASSWRRPNQPQHF.

The chain combines TRBV20-1 with TRBJ2-3; D may be TRBD1 (6 bases). The germline V gene has CDR1 DFQATT and CDR2 SNEGSKA (reference sequence). The length of the CDR3 is 14 residues. V lost 3 bases and J 0 bases, leaving 10 bases between the germline ends. The DNA for the CDR3 is TGCAGTGCTAGTAAAACAGGGAGCACAGATACGCAGTATTTT. Protein product: CSASKTGSTDTQYF.

The chain joins TRBV28 to TRBJ1-5, with no clear D. With 7 bases removed from V and 2 bases from J, the gap between germline ends came to 15 bases. The CDR3 length is 15 residues. Per germline, CDR1 MDHEN and CDR2 SYDVKM. The chain's CDR3 is CASISKWEGNQPQHF. CDR3 coding DNA: TGTGCCAGCATCTCGAAATGGGAGGGCAATCAGCCCCAGCATTTT.

The chain combines TRBV5-1 with TRBJ2-3; 8 bases align to TRBD1. CDR1 and CDR2 (germline): SGHRS, YFSETQ. V was pared by 2 bases and J by 0 bases, with 5 bases of the junction left unmatched. The CDR3 extends over 16 amino acids. The CDR3 nucleotides are TGCGCCAGCAGCTTACAGGGGGACTCTAGCACAGATACGCAGTATTTT. It specifies CASSLQGDSSTDTQYF.

V usage is TRBV5-6 and J usage is TRBJ1-1; 7 bases fit TRBD1. Germline-derived CDR1 and CDR2 are SGHDT and YYEEEE. The length of the CDR3 is 14 residues. The V and J ends lost 7 bases and 3 bases, in that order; junction bases with no gene match: 9. The CDR3 loop is CASSDRVEDTEAFF. For the CDR3, the DNA is TGTGCCAGCTCCGACAGGGTGGAAGACACTGAAGCTTTCTTT. The full variable domain, with the rest looked up from reference TRBV5-6 and TRBJ1-1, is DAGVTQSPTHLIKTRGQQVTLRCSPKSGHDTVSWYQQALGQGPQFIFQYYEEEERQRGNFPDRFSGHQFPNYSSELNVNALLLGDSALYLCASSDRVEDTEAFFGQGTRLTVV.

This clone was seen a single time. V gene TRBV27 combines with J gene TRBJ2-7; D ambiguous. Germline values: CDR1 MNHEY, CDR2 SMNVEV (reference sequence). The CDR3 consists of 14 residues. Trimming shortened V by 1 base and J by 4 bases, and 11 bases separated the two germline ends. CDR3 DNA: TGTGCCAGCAGTTTATGGGCACAATCATACGAGCAGTACTTC. Its translation: CASSLWAQSYEQYF.

This sequence joins TRBV3-1 (or the pseudogene TRBV3-2) and TRBJ2-5; 9 bases match TRBD2. J lost 1 base, V lost 1 base, and 7 bases had no gene match. The CDR3 length is 17 residues. The germline gives CDR1 LGHDT, CDR2 YNNKEL (reference sequence). The CDR3 region is CASSQGWVSGSQETQYF. The CDR3 bases are TGTGCCAGCAGCCAAGGCTGGGTTAGCGGGAGCCAAGAGACCCAGTACTTC.

The genes are TRBV19 and TRBJ2-7; TRBD1 is a possible D gene (6 bases). CDR1 and CDR2 from the germline V gene are LNHDA and SQIVND (reference sequence). The CDR3 contains 15 residues. V dropped 5 bases and J dropped 2 bases, with 16 bases sitting between them. The CDR3 region is CASSPGPGVAYEQYF. The CDR3 bases are TGTGCCAGTAGTCCGGGGCCAGGGGTGGCCTACGAGCAGTACTTC.

The chain is built from TRBV28 and TRBJ2-5; 10 bases line up with TRBD2. CDR3 length equals 18 residues. Germline values: CDR1 MDHEN, CDR2 SYDVKM. Trimming removed 6 bases from V and 6 bases from J; junction bases left unmatched: 19. The CDR3 reads CASSSLPRGSGRRQTQYF. DNA for the CDR3: TGTGCCAGCAGCTCCCTCCCTCGGGGTAGCGGGAGGAGGCAGACCCAGTACTTC.

The chain carries TRBV9 and TRBJ2-7, with 10 positions matching TRBD2. The CDR3 loop spans 15 amino acids. V shed 4 bases, J shed 0 bases, and the junction held 4 bases outside the gene matches. Germline CDR1 and CDR2: SGDLS and YYNGEE. This CDR3 reads CASSLAGGPSYEQYF. The CDR3 region has the DNA TGTGCCAGCAGCTTAGCGGGAGGACCCTCCTACGAGCAGTACTTC. Looking up the rest from reference TRBV9 and TRBJ2-7 gives the full variable domain: DSGVTQTPKHLITATGQRVTLRCSPRSGDLSVYWYQQSLDQGLQFLIQYYNGEERAKGNILERFSAQQFPDLHSELNLSSLELGDSALYFCASSLAGGPSYEQYFGPGTRLTVT.

The CDR3, as DNA: TGTGCCAGCACCCCCACAAACCGCTACGAGCAGTACTTC. Protein: CASTPTNRYEQYF. The chain joins TRBV3-1 (or the pseudogene TRBV3-2) to TRBJ2-7, with D unclear. Germline V gene lookup returns CDR1 LGHDT and CDR2 YNNKEL (reference sequence). The CDR3 runs to 13 residues. V shed 7 bases and J shed 3 bases, with 13 bases lying between them.

The J gene is TRBJ2-1, the V gene TRBV27; TRBD2 is a possible D gene (6 bases). Trimming removed 0 bases at V and 8 bases at J, with 23 bases between. CDR1 and CDR2 (germline): MNHEY, SMNVEV (reference sequence). CDR3 length: 18 amino acids. In DNA form, the CDR3 reads TGTGCCAGCAGTTTATCGGGACTCGTTCTACAGATTCGGGATGAGCAGTTCTTC. Its protein is CASSLSGLVLQIRDEQFF.

This chain uses TRBV19 with TRBJ2-1; 7 bases are a match to TRBD2. Looked up from germline, CDR1 is LNHDA and CDR2 is SQIVND (reference sequence). This CDR3 has 14 residues. The trim removed 5 bases at V and 5 bases at J, leaving 6 bases unmatched. The CDR3 sequence is CASSSASGNNEQFF. CDR3 coding DNA: TGTGCCAGTAGTTCGGCTAGCGGTAACAATGAGCAGTTCTTC.

This clone was seen once. The V call is TRBV7-2, the J call TRBJ2-7; TRBD2 agrees at 14 bases. This CDR3 is built from 16 residues. The V gene end was trimmed by 4 bases and the J gene end by 2 bases; junction bases not matched to a gene: 4. Germline lookup yields CDR1 SGHTA and CDR2 FQGNSA. CDR3 amino acids: CASSSRTSGRPYEQYF. The CDR3 bases are TGTGCCAGCAGCTCCCGGACTAGCGGGAGGCCCTACGAGCAGTACTTC.

The V call is TRBV19, the J call TRBJ2-5; D unclear. The CDR3 is 14 amino acids. Trimming shortened V by 5 bases and J by 4 bases, and 14 bases separated the two germline ends. Germline CDR1 is LNHDA and CDR2 is SQIVND (reference sequence). The CDR3 loop is CASSPGAPGETQYF. CDR3 bases: TGTGCCAGTAGTCCCGGCGCCCCGGGAGAGACCCAGTACTTC.

The chain employs TRBV7-9 and TRBJ1-6; D might be TRBD1 (5 bases). This CDR3 spans 13 amino acids. Trimming left V 5 bases short and J 10 bases short, with 12 bases between. Germline V gene lookup returns CDR1 SEHNR and CDR2 FQNEAQ (reference sequence). This CDR3 is CASSQGAGSPLHF. The CDR3 DNA sequence: TGTGCCAGCAGCCAAGGGGCTGGATCACCCCTCCACTTT.